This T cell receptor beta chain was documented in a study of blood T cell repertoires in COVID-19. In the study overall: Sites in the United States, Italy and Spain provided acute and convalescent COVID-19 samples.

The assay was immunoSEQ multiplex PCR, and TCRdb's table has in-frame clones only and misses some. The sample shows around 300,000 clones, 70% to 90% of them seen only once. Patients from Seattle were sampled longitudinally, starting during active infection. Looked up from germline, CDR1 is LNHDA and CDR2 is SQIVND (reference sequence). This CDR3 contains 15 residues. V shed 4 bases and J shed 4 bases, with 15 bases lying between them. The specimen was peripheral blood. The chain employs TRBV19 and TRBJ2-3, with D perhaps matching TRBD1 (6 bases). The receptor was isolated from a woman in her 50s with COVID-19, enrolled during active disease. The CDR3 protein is CASSKGDRSADTQYF. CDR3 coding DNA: TGTGCCAGTAGTAAGGGGGACCGGTCCGCAGATACGCAGTATTTT.